These 32 T cell receptor beta chains originate from one sample sequenced in a study of blood T cells in healthy people across ages. A second PCR, run for about 7 to 11 cycles, used a sample-barcoded 5' primer plus a J-beta primer mix. TCRdb independently ran MiXCR on the 5' RACE reads; one entry per CDR3 protein. The repertoire holds under 800,000 distinct CDR3 sequences, over 20% seen once, with roughly 3.7% in the top ten. Sequenced sample: blood. These receptors were obtained from a man aged 65 to 85 in good health.

This sequence joins TRBV20-1 and TRBJ2-1; D is perhaps TRBD2 (6 bases). Per germline, CDR1 DFQATT and CDR2 SNEGSKA (reference sequence). V gave up 1 base and J gave up 3 bases, with 16 bases separating them. There are 16 residues in the CDR3. CDR3 in amino acids: CSARGISAGIYNEQFF. CDR3 coding DNA: TGCAGTGCTAGAGGTATTTCGGCGGGAATCTACAATGAGCAGTTCTTC.

The DNA for the CDR3 is TGCAGTGCTAGACAGGGTGAAGAGACCCAGTACTTC. It yields the protein CSARQGEETQYF. The chain recombines TRBV20-1 with TRBJ2-5, with D possibly TRBD1 on 5 matching bases. CDR1 is DFQATT, CDR2 SNEGSKA, per germline (reference sequence). The CDR3 sequence is 12 residues long. V was clipped by 2 bases and J by 3 bases, with 7 bases between them.

In its sample, this clonotype was seen a few times. The chain couples TRBV20-1 to TRBJ2-2; TRBD2 matches 10 bases. Germline CDR1 is DFQATT and CDR2 is SNEGSKA (reference sequence). J lost 0 bases, V lost 6 bases, and 4 bases had no gene match. There are 15 residues in the CDR3. In nucleotides, the CDR3 is TGCAGTGCACAGACTAGCGGGTCGAACACCGGGGAGCTGTTTTTT. Amino acids: CSAQTSGSNTGELFF.

This chain links TRBV10-3 with TRBJ1-5, with D possibly being TRBD1 (5 bases). The CDR3 length is 13 residues. Germline CDR1 and CDR2: ENHRY and SYGVKD. With 6 bases removed from V and 1 base from J, the gap between germline ends came to 7 bases. The CDR3 here is CAIRGDSNQPQHF. CDR3 nucleotide sequence: TGTGCCATCAGGGGGGACAGCAATCAGCCCCAGCATTTT.

This clonotype was seen a few times. This chain connects TRBV6-2 or TRBV6-3 to TRBJ2-5; 7 nucleotides align to TRBD2. With the DNA end fitting TRBJ2-7 better, the J assignment may be wrong. Looked up from germline, CDR1 is MNHEY and CDR2 is SVGEGT. The CDR3 length is 15 residues. CDR3 bases: TGTGCCAGCACCGTCCTGGGTGCGGGAGCAGACGAGCAGTACTTC. Translated, it gives CASTVLGAGADEQYF.

The rearrangement links TRBV6-1 to TRBJ2-2, with D possibly matching TRBD2 (6 bases). Germline V gene sequence: CDR1 MNHNS, CDR2 SASEGT. The V end was cut by 8 bases, the J end by 6 bases, with 13 bases between. CDR3 size: 13 residues. CDR3 in DNA: TGTGCCAGCTCGACTAGTCGGGCCGGGGAGCTGTTTTTT. Its protein is CASSTSRAGELFF.

The chain joins TRBV21-1 to TRBJ2-5; no check of the table's D call, TRBD2, against the DNA was made. The J call may be incorrect, as the DNA end agrees better with TRBJ2-1. TRBV21-1 is described as a pseudogene. The CDR3 has 18 residues. In DNA, the CDR3 is TGTGCCAGCAGCAAAAGGTCGGCTAGCGGGAGGGCCTCGGATGAGCAGTTCTTC. This gives the protein CASSKRSASGRASDEQFF.

This clonotype was counted between two and nine times. This chain joins TRBV5-1 and TRBJ2-1; 9 bases fit TRBD2. The germline gives CDR1 SGHRS, CDR2 YFSETQ. The V and J ends lost 1 base and 7 bases, in that order; junction bases with no gene match: 15. The CDR3 extends over 18 amino acids. CDR3 nucleotide sequence: TGCGCCAGCAGCTTGTCTCGCACTAGCGGGCGCCCTGCTAATGAGCAGTTCTTC. As protein: CASSLSRTSGRPANEQFF.

This clonotype was seen a handful of times. DNA of the CDR3: TGCGCCAGCAGCTTGGACACAGATCGGGAAAAACTGTTTTTT. Residues: CASSLDTDREKLFF. The V and J genes are TRBV5-1 and TRBJ1-4, with D uncertain. Germline V gene data show CDR1 as SGHRS and CDR2 as YFSETQ. The CDR3 runs 14 residues. Trimming pared 0 bases from V and 8 bases from J, leaving 11 bases between.

This clonotype showed up just a few times. The gene calls are TRBV7-3 and TRBJ2-2; D perhaps matches TRBD2 (5 bases). This CDR3 has 16 residues. Trimming stripped 1 base from V and 1 base from J, with 10 bases between. In germline, CDR1 is SGHTA, CDR2 FQGTGA. CDR3 region: CASSLMSAGNTGELFF. As DNA, the CDR3 is TGTGCCAGCAGCTTAATGTCTGCGGGGAACACCGGGGAGCTGTTTTTT. Full variable domain (missing parts from reference TRBV7-3 and TRBJ2-2): GAGVSQTPSNKVTEKGKYVELRCDPISGHTALYWYRQSLGQGPEFLIYFQGTGAADDSGLPNDRFFAVRPEGSVSTLKIQRTERGDSAVYLCASSLMSAGNTGELFFGEGSRLTVL.

The chain carries TRBV30 and TRBJ2-1; D ambiguous. The ends were cut back, 4 bases at V and 0 bases at J, with 7 bases in the middle. Germline CDR1 is GTSNPN and CDR2 is SVGIG (reference sequence). CDR3 size: 13 residues. The CDR3 DNA follows: TGTGCCTGGACCCCGAGCTCCTACAATGAGCAGTTCTTC. Protein product: CAWTPSSYNEQFF. Filled out from reference TRBV30 and TRBJ2-1, the complete variable domain reads SQTIHQWPATLVQPVGSPLSLECTVEGTSNPNLYWYRQAAGRGLQLLFYSVGIGQISSEVPQNLSASRPQDRQFILSSKKLLLSDSGFYLCAWTPSSYNEQFFGPGTRLTVL.

Written as DNA, the CDR3 is TGTGCCAGCAGCTTTCCGGGTCCAGGCGATGAGCAGTTCTTC. Amino acid sequence: CASSFPGPGDEQFF. The rearrangement joins TRBV5-6 to TRBJ2-1, with no clear D. V shed 2 bases and J shed 8 bases, with 14 bases lying between them. This CDR3 is 14 amino acids long. Germline CDR1 is SGHDT and CDR2 is YYEEEE.

This clonotype was seen only a few times. This CDR3 reads CASSLPSGSTGELFF. CDR3 bases: TGTGCCAGCAGCCTGCCTAGCGGGAGCACCGGGGAGCTGTTTTTT. V and J are TRBV5-6 and TRBJ2-2, with TRBD2 matching over 10 bases. Trimming cost V 4 bases and J 4 bases; bases outside gene matches: 4. The length of the CDR3 is 15 residues. The V gene's germline CDR1 is SGHDT and CDR2 YYEEEE.

To note about this clonotype: This clone may be a read error of a much larger clone one base away. The J gene is TRBJ2-1, the V gene TRBV7-3; TRBD2 matches 11 bases. The J segment lost 6 bases and the V segment lost 5 bases, leaving 12 bases of the junction unmatched. CDR1 is SGHTA, CDR2 FQGTGA, per germline. This CDR3 region has 17 residues. The CDR3 nucleotides read TGTGCCAGCAGCAGAAACCATCTAGCGGGAGGTGGCAATGAGCAGTTCTTC. Its translation: CASSRNHLAGGGNEQFF.

This clonotype was seen more than once but under ten times. This chain uses TRBV7-2 with TRBJ1-5; TRBD1 is a possible D gene (6 bases). The CDR3 spans 13 residues. V dropped 5 bases and J dropped 4 bases, with 9 bases sitting between them. Germline lookup yields CDR1 SGHTA and CDR2 FQGNSA. The DNA of the CDR3 is TGTACCAGCAGCCTGAGGGGGAATCAGCCCCAGCATTTT. Its translation is CTSSLRGNQPQHF. Supplemented by reference TRBV7-2 and TRBJ1-5, the full variable domain reads GAGVSQSPSNKVTEKGKDVELRCDPISGHTALYWYRQSLGQGLEFLIYFQGNSAPDKSGLPSDRFSAERTGGSVSTLTIQRTQQEDSAVYLCTSSLRGNQPQHFGDGTRLSIL.

The sample holds a few counts of this clonotype. The chain links TRBV5-1 to TRBJ2-3, with 11 bases that match TRBD2. The ends lost 4 bases at V and 12 bases at J; junction bases unmatched: 10. CDR1 is SGHRS, CDR2 YFSETQ, per germline. This CDR3 spans 14 amino acids. CDR3: CASSPQLAGGLQYF. DNA of the CDR3: TGCGCCAGCAGCCCACAGCTAGCGGGAGGTCTCCAGTATTTT.

The rearrangement uses TRBV9 and TRBJ1-1; possible D gene TRBD1, 6 bases. Trimming removed 1 base from V and 8 bases from J, with 9 bases in between. Germline CDR1 reads SGDLS; CDR2 reads YYNGEE. The CDR3 sequence is 12 residues long. The CDR3 loop is CASSVNQGEAFF. The CDR3 DNA is TGTGCCAGCAGCGTAAACCAGGGGGAAGCTTTCTTT.

The rearrangement joins TRBV5-1 to TRBJ2-7, with D possibly matching TRBD2 (7 bases). Trimming took off 1 base at V and 1 base at J, with 18 bases between the two ends. CDR1 and CDR2 from the germline V gene are SGHRS and YFSETQ. This CDR3 is built from 17 residues. In nucleotides, the CDR3 is TGCGCCAGCAGCTTGTCAGCGGGGCAGGGGCTATCCTACGAGCAGTACTTC. As protein: CASSLSAGQGLSYEQYF.

There are many counts of this clonotype. One end of the junction is discordant with germline, which a read error may explain. The chain employs TRBV4-1 and TRBJ2-3; 14 nucleotides line up with TRBD2. Looked up from germline, CDR1 is MGHRA and CDR2 is YSYEKL. This CDR3 region has 16 residues. CDR3 nucleotides: TGTGCCAGCAGTCAGGGACTAGCGGGAGGCACAGATACGCAGTATTTT. Translating it yields CASSQGLAGGTDTQYF.

The genes are TRBV13 and TRBJ2-5; D is possibly TRBD2 (6 bases). The J call could be wrong; TRBJ2-1 is a better fit for the DNA end. From germline, CDR1 is PRHDT and CDR2 FYEKMQ (reference sequence). The CDR3 sequence is 15 residues long. The CDR3 bases are TGTGCCAGCAGCTTACCCCTGCGGGGAAGGTATGAGCAGTTCTTC. Amino acid sequence: CASSLPLRGRYEQFF.

This clonotype was counted ten times or more. The chain has TRBV20-1 and TRBJ1-2; perhaps TRBD1 as D (5 bases). CDR1 is DFQATT, CDR2 SNEGSKA, per germline (reference sequence). The CDR3 covers 14 residues. V was trimmed by 3 bases and J by 0 bases, leaving 11 bases between them. This chain's CDR3 is CSASRPGTNYGYTF. In DNA form, the CDR3 reads TGCAGTGCTAGTAGGCCAGGGACTAACTATGGCTACACCTTC.

This clonotype showed up just a few times. This chain joins TRBV6-6 and TRBJ2-7; D is perhaps TRBD2 (6 bases). This CDR3 contains 14 residues. Trimming shortened V by 6 bases and J by 3 bases, and 15 bases separated the two germline ends. The germline V gene has CDR1 MNHNY and CDR2 SVGAGI (reference sequence). CDR3 residues: CASSQVGLVYEQYF. As DNA, the CDR3 is TGTGCCAGCAGCCAGGTGGGACTGGTCTACGAGCAGTACTTC.

The sample holds a few counts of this clonotype. The chain has TRBV29-1 and TRBJ2-7; TRBD1 aligns across 9 bases. The CDR3 runs to 15 residues. The V gene end was trimmed by 4 bases and the J gene end by 3 bases; junction bases not matched to a gene: 10. Germline CDR1 is SQVTM and CDR2 is ANQGSEA. CDR3 in DNA: TGCAGCGTTGTGCCCGGGACAGGGAATAACTACGAGCAGTACTTC. This encodes CSVVPGTGNNYEQYF.

The chain joins TRBV24-1 to TRBJ2-5; D is uncertain. Germline V gives CDR1 KGHDR, CDR2 SFDVKD. This CDR3 has 15 amino acids. The germline V and J ends were trimmed by 4 bases and 4 bases, with 15 bases remaining between them. The CDR3 sequence: CATSDPDLRRETQYF. The CDR3 region has the DNA TGTGCCACCAGTGACCCTGACCTGAGGCGAGAGACCCAGTACTTC.

This clonotype was seen a handful of times. The rearrangement uses TRBV5-1 and TRBJ2-1; D not certain. V lost 0 bases to trimming and J lost 4 bases, with 11 bases between them. This CDR3 region has 15 residues. CDR1 and CDR2 from the germline V gene are SGHRS and YFSETQ. The chain's CDR3 is CASSLVFGYYNEQFF. For the CDR3, the DNA is TGCGCCAGCAGCTTGGTCTTCGGCTATTACAATGAGCAGTTCTTC. The whole variable domain, filled in from reference TRBV5-1 and TRBJ2-1, reads KAGVTQTPRYLIKTRGQQVTLSCSPISGHRSVSWYQQTPGQGLQFLFEYFSETQRNKGNFPGRFSGRQFSNSRSEMNVSTLELGDSALYLCASSLVFGYYNEQFFGPGTRLTVL.

The rearrangement links TRBV7-2 to TRBJ2-3; no firm D call. The CDR3 covers 15 residues. Trimming took 4 bases from V and 2 from J, leaving 13 bases between them. Germline V gives CDR1 SGHTA, CDR2 FQGNSA. This chain's CDR3 is CASSSAGVATDTQYF. DNA of the CDR3: TGTGCCAGCAGCTCCGCTGGAGTAGCCACAGATACGCAGTATTTT.

This chain uses TRBV4-1 with TRBJ1-1; tentative D call: TRBD1 (5 bases). CDR1 and CDR2 from the germline V gene are MGHRA and YSYEKL. CDR3 size: 14 residues. V dropped 3 bases and J dropped 7 bases, with 15 bases sitting between them. The DNA of the CDR3 is TGCGCCAGCAGCCACCGAATAGGGGACGGTGAAGCTTTCTTT. This sequence encodes CASSHRIGDGEAFF.

CDR3 in amino acids: CSARIRRVNEKLFF. In DNA, the CDR3 is TGCAGTGCTAGAATCCGCAGGGTTAATGAAAAACTGTTTTTT. The V call is TRBV20-1, the J call TRBJ1-4, with D possibly being TRBD1 (5 bases). With 2 bases removed from V and 4 bases from J, the gap between germline ends came to 11 bases. The CDR3 sequence is 14 residues long. Germline assignment: CDR1 DFQATT and CDR2 SNEGSKA (reference sequence).

This clonotype was counted a few times. The chain combines TRBV9 with TRBJ2-5; D possibly corresponds to TRBD2 (6 bases). The CDR3 length is 14 residues. V gave up 3 bases and J gave up 5 bases, with 14 bases separating them. CDR1 is SGDLS, CDR2 YYNGEE, per germline. This CDR3 is CASSAQRGGETQYF. In DNA, the CDR3 is TGTGCCAGCAGCGCACAGAGGGGAGGCGAGACCCAGTACTTC.

This clonotype appeared many times. The rearrangement joins TRBV29-1 to TRBJ2-5; possibly TRBD2 for D (5 bases). Germline values: CDR1 SQVTM, CDR2 ANQGSEA. The CDR3 contains 13 residues. V was shortened by 5 bases and J by 2 bases, with 12 bases between the two germline ends. The CDR3 bases are TGCAGCGTTTCCGGGAAAGGACAAGAGACCCAGTACTTC. It yields the protein CSVSGKGQETQYF.

Many counts were recorded for this clonotype. The chain recombines TRBV7-2 with TRBJ2-5; no clear D gene. Trimming left V 4 bases short and J 5 bases short, with 8 bases between. This CDR3 contains 12 residues. Germline assignment: CDR1 SGHTA and CDR2 FQGNSA. The CDR3 reads CASSSGTETQYF. For the CDR3, the DNA is TGTGCCAGCAGCTCTGGAACGGAGACCCAGTACTTC.

This clonotype was recorded a few times. This chain uses TRBV28 with TRBJ1-1; D unresolved. This CDR3 region has 12 residues. Trimming left V 6 bases short and J 3 bases short, with 8 bases between. The germline gives CDR1 MDHEN, CDR2 SYDVKM. The DNA for the CDR3 is TGTGCCAGCAGCGCAAGTCACACTGAAGCTTTCTTT. This gives the protein CASSASHTEAFF.